The 5 T cell receptor beta chains below were found in one sample sequenced in a study of T cells expressing NK-cell markers. TCRdb reprocessed the 5' RACE reads, keeping one entry per CDR3 protein, no DNA. The sample yields hundreds of thousands of distinct CDR3 sequences, of which the top ten take up 6% to 8%. The sequenced sample consisted of blood T cells: a sorted CD56 or NKG2C T cell subset, CD4+ or CD8+ T cells, or bulk PBMC T cells (not recorded which). The source of these receptors is a woman between 18 and 70 years old in good health.

The V gene is TRBV5-6, the J gene TRBJ1-2; TCRdb returns TRBD1, unconfirmable since there is no DNA. The germline CDR1 and CDR2 sequences are SGHDT and YYEEEE. This CDR3 comprises 14 residues. CDR3: CASSLRYRNYGYTF.

The V gene is TRBV6-1, the J gene TRBJ2-2; TCRdb's D gene call, TRBD2, goes unchecked for lack of DNA. This CDR3 comprises 14 residues. CDR1 MNHNS and CDR2 SASEGT come from the germline V gene. CDR3 loop: CANQAGANTGELFF.

This sequence joins TRBV6-5 and TRBJ2-5; TCRdb picks TRBD2, but there is no DNA to check that call. Per germline, CDR1 MNHEY and CDR2 SVGAGI. This CDR3 is 15 amino acids long. The CDR3 reads CASSYQLAGGETQYF.

The chain couples TRBV7-2 to TRBJ2-3; TCRdb's D gene call, TRBD1, goes unchecked for lack of DNA. Germline V gives CDR1 SGHTA, CDR2 FQGNSA. This CDR3 contains 15 residues. This CDR3 is CASSQGVGFTDTQYF. Supplemented by reference TRBV7-2 and TRBJ2-3, the full variable domain reads GAGVSQSPSNKVTEKGKDVELRCDPISGHTALYWYRQSLGQGLEFLIYFQGNSAPDKSGLPSDRFSAERTGGSVSTLTIQRTQQEDSAVYLCASSQGVGFTDTQYFGPGTRLTVL.

The chain couples TRBV20-1 to TRBJ2-3. The V gene's germline CDR1 is DFQATT and CDR2 SNEGSKA (reference sequence). This CDR3 contains 14 residues. CDR3: CSAPEVHQANTQYF.